This T cell receptor (beta chain) was sequenced for a study of cytomegalovirus exposure and HLA in healthy donors. Study findings and constraints: The study labeled more than 150 TCR beta chains cytomegalovirus-associated.

Germline CDR1 and CDR2: SNHLY and FYNNEI. This CDR3 is 11 amino acids long. The V gene end was trimmed by 3 bases and the J gene end by 11 bases; junction bases not matched to a gene: 4. To note about this clone: What it recognizes is unknown.

The PCR employed 60 Vbeta primers together with 13 Jbeta primers. Per the original data handling: Later, an analysis found about 80 million unique TCR beta chains, and some 10 million of these were shared. Generated by immunoSEQ multiplex PCR, the TCRdb table keeps only in-frame clones and is missing some. V, J and clone size derive from that table, while D and trimming were established from the DNA sequence. Of roughly 200,000 clones in the sample, 70% to 80% are singletons; the top ten hold 3.5% to 4.5%. The source of this sequence is a woman aged 55-69 years in good health and CMV-seropositive. The chain couples TRBV2 to TRBJ2-7, with 7 bases fitting TRBD2. The sample comprised PBMCs. CDR3 sequence reads: CASSDGLAEYF. Written as DNA, the CDR3 is TGTGCCAGCAGTGATGGGCTAGCGGAGTACTTC.